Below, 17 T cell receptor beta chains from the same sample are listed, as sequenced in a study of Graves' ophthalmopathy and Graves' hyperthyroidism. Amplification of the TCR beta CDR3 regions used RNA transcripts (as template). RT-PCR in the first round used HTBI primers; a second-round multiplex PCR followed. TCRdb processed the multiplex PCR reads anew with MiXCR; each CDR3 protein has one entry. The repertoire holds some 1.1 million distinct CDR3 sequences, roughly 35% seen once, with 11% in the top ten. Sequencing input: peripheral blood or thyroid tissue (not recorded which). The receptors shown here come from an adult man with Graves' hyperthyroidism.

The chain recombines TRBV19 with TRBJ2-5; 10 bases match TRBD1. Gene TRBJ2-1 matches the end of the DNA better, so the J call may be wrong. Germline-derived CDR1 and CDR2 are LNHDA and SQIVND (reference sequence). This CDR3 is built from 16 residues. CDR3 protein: CASSLDAGTGVNEQFF. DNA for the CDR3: TGTGCCAGTAGCTTAGACGCCGGGACAGGGGTCAATGAGCAGTTCTTC.

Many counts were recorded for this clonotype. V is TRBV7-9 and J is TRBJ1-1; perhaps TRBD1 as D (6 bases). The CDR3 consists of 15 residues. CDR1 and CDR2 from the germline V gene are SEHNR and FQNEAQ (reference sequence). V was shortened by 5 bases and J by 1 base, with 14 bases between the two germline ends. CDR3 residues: CASSPISGANTEAFF. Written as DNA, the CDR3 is TGTGCCAGCAGCCCGATATCAGGGGCGAACACTGAAGCTTTCTTT.

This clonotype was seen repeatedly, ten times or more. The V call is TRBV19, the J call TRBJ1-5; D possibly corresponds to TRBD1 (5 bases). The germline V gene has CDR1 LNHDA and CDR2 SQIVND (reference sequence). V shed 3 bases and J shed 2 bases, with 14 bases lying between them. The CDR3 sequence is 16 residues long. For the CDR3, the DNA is TGTGCCAGTAGTATCAATGAAAGGGGTGGCAATCAGCCCCAGCATTTT. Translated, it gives CASSINERGGNQPQHF.

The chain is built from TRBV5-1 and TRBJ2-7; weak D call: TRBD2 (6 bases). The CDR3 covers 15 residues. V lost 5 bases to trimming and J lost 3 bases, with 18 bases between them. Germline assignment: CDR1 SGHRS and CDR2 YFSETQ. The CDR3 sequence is CASRAVGGAVYEQYF. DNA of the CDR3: TGCGCCAGCAGAGCCGTTGGAGGGGCGGTCTACGAGCAGTACTTC.

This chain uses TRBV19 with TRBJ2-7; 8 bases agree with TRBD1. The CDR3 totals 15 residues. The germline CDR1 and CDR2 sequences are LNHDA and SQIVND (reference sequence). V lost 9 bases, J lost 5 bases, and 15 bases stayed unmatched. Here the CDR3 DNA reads TGTGCCAGCAGCTGGGGCACAGGGGGACCCCACGAGCAGTACTTC. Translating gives CASSWGTGGPHEQYF.

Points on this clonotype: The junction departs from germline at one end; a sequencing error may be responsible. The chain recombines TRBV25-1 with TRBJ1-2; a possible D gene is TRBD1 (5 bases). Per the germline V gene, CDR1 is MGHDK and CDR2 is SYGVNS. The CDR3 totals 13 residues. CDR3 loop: CASSGSRGGGYAF. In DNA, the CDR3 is TGTGCCAGCAGTGGATCGAGGGGTGGCGGCTACGCCTTC.

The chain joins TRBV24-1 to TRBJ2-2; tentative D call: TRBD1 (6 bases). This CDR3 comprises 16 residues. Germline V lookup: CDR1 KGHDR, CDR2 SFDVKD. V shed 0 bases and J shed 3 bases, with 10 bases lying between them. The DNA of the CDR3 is TGTGCCACCAGTGATTTGGGGGGCTCGGACACCGGGGAGCTGTTTTTT. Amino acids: CATSDLGGSDTGELFF.

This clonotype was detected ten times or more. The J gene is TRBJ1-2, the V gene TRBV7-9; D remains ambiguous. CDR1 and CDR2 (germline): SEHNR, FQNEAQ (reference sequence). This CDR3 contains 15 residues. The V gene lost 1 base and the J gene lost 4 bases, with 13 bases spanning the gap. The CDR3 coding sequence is TGTGCCAGCAGCTTAGGAGACGATTGGAGCTATGGCTACACCTTC. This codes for CASSLGDDWSYGYTF.

The CDR3 reads CASSARRDREKAFF. CDR3 coding DNA: TGCGCCAGCAGTGCGAGGAGGGACAGGGAGAAAGCTTTCTTT. The chain carries TRBV10-2 and TRBJ1-1, with 9 positions matching TRBD1. The CDR3 length is 14 residues. V lost 4 bases and J lost 9; bases outside the gene matches: 9. Germline loops: CDR1 WSHSY, CDR2 SAAADI.

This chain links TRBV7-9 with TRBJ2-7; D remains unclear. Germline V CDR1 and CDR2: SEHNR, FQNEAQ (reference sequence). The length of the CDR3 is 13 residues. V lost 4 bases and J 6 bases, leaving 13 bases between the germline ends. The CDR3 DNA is TGTGCCAGCAGCTCCCCCCCAGAAGGCGAGCAGTACTTC. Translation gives CASSSPPEGEQYF.

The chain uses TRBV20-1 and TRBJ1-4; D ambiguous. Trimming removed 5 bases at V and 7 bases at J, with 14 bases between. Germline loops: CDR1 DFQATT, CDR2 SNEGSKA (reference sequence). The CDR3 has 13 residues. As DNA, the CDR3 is TGCAGTGCTCCCGGGAGGGATGGTGAAAAACTGTTTTTT. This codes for CSAPGRDGEKLFF.

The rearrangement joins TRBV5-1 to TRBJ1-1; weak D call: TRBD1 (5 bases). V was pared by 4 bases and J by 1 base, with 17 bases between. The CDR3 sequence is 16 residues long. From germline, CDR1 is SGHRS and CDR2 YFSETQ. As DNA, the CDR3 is TGCGCCAGCAGCACCAGGGCAGGCGGCGGGAACACTGAAGCTTTCTTT. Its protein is CASSTRAGGGNTEAFF.

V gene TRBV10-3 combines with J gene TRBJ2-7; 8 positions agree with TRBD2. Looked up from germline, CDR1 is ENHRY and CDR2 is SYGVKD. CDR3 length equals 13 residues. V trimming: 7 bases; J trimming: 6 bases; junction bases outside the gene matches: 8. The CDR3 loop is CAINSLAGGEQYF. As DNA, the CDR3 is TGTGCCATCAATAGCCTAGCGGGCGGCGAGCAGTACTTC.

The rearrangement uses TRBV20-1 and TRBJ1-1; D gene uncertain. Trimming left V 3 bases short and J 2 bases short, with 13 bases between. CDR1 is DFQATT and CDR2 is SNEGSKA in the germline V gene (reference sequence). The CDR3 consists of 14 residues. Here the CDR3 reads CSASNTASNTEAFF. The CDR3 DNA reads TGCAGTGCTAGTAACACGGCCAGCAACACTGAAGCTTTCTTT.

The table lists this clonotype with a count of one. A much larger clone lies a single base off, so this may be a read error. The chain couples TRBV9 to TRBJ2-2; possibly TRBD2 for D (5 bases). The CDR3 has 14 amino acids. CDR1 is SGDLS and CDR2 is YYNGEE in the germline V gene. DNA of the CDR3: TGTGCCAGCAACCCTCGCAGCGGCACCGGGGAGCTGCTTTTT. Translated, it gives CASNPRSGTGELLF.

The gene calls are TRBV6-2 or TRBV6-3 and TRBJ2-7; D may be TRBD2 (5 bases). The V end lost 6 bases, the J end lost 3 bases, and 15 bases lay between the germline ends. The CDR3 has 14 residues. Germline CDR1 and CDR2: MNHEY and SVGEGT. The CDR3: CASRRVALNYEQYF. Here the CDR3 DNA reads TGTGCCAGCAGGAGGGTGGCTCTCAACTACGAGCAGTACTTC.

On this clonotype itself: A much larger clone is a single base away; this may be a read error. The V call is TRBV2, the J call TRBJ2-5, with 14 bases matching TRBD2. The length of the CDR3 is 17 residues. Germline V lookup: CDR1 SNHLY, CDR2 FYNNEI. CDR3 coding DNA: TGTGCCGGCAGTGAAGGGACTAGCGGGAGTCTGAAAGAGACCCAGTACTTC. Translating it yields CAGSEGTSGSLKETQYF.